These 21 T cell receptor beta chains were all obtained from the same sample, sequenced in a study of blood T cell repertoires in COVID-19. The data were produced by immunoSEQ multiplex PCR, yet TCRdb's version contains in-frame clones alone and is incomplete. The sample comprises hundreds of thousands of clones, approximately 90% of which are singletons, and over 4% rests with the top ten. Sample: peripheral blood. The source is a woman in her twenties or thirties with acute or convalescent COVID-19.

The chain recombines TRBV27 with TRBJ2-3, with TRBD1 matching over 7 bases. Trimming cost V 8 bases and J 1 base; bases outside gene matches: 9. This CDR3 has 15 residues. Germline V lookup: CDR1 MNHEY, CDR2 SMNVEV (reference sequence). CDR3: CASRTWQGGTDTQYF. The CDR3 region has the DNA TGTGCCAGCCGGACCTGGCAGGGGGGCACAGATACGCAGTATTTT.

The rearrangement links TRBV28 to TRBJ2-7; 14 bases are a match to TRBD2. Per the germline V gene, CDR1 is MDHEN and CDR2 is SYDVKM. V lost 3 bases to trimming and J lost 7 bases; unmatched junction nucleotides: 5. This CDR3 is 15 amino acids long. Here the CDR3 DNA reads TGTGCCAGCAGTTTGACTAGCGGGGGGGCGAGGGAGCAGTACTTC. It codes for CASSLTSGGAREQYF.

The chain carries TRBV5-1 and TRBJ2-7, with a weak D call TRBD2 (7 bases). With 0 bases removed from V and 7 bases from J, the gap between germline ends came to 17 bases. The CDR3 spans 15 residues. CDR1 SGHRS and CDR2 YFSETQ come from the germline V gene. CDR3 sequence: CASSLVGFGGREQYF. The CDR3 nucleotides read TGCGCCAGCAGCTTGGTTGGGTTCGGGGGGCGAGAGCAGTACTTC.

The rearrangement joins TRBV21-1 to TRBJ1-4; the listed D gene, TRBD1, was not tested against the DNA. TRBV21-1 is classified as a pseudogene. CDR3 length equals 15 residues. The CDR3: CASSDGQGGNEKLFF. The CDR3 bases are TGTGCCAGCAGCGACGGACAGGGCGGTAATGAAAAACTGTTTTTT.

The chain links TRBV2 to TRBJ2-7; D not resolved. In germline, CDR1 is SNHLY, CDR2 FYNNEI. The CDR3 consists of 11 residues. Trimming left V 3 bases short and J 5 bases short, with 5 bases between. This CDR3 reads CASSEFDEQYF. CDR3 DNA sequence: TGTGCCAGCAGTGAGTTCGACGAGCAGTACTTC.

This clone was observed a few times. The rearrangement joins TRBV5-1 to TRBJ2-7, with 10 bases aligning to TRBD1. CDR3 length equals 15 residues. V shed 4 bases, J shed 0 bases, and the junction held 4 bases outside the gene matches. The germline V gene has CDR1 SGHRS and CDR2 YFSETQ. The CDR3 spells CASSPRTGGSYEQYF. In DNA, the CDR3 is TGCGCCAGCAGCCCGCGGACAGGGGGCTCCTACGAGCAGTACTTC.

The chain carries TRBV28 and TRBJ1-5; no reliable D call. Deletions cut 3 bases from V and 6 bases from J, with 15 bases between. Germline lookup yields CDR1 MDHEN and CDR2 SYDVKM. This CDR3 spans 15 amino acids. CDR3 in amino acids: CASSFMGGGGQPQHF. CDR3 sequence (DNA): TGTGCCAGCAGTTTCATGGGAGGAGGTGGTCAGCCCCAGCATTTT.

In nucleotides, the CDR3 is TGTGCCTGGAGTAATATACAGCTCAGCTACAATGAGCAGTTCTTC. Amino acids: CAWSNIQLSYNEQFF. This sequence joins TRBV30 and TRBJ2-1; D remains ambiguous. The ends were cut back, 2 bases at V and 3 bases at J, with 14 bases in the middle. Germline assignment: CDR1 GTSNPN and CDR2 SVGIG (reference sequence). There are 15 residues in the CDR3.

This clone appeared once. The rearrangement links TRBV25-1 to TRBJ2-7, with D unclear. This CDR3 has 12 residues. The V gene lost 5 bases and the J gene lost 2 bases, with 7 bases spanning the gap. Germline loops: CDR1 MGHDK, CDR2 SYGVNS. Here the CDR3 reads CASSSTTYEQYF. Written as DNA, the CDR3 is TGTGCCAGCAGTAGCACGACCTACGAGCAGTACTTC.

The gene calls are TRBV6-5 and TRBJ1-5; D ambiguous. CDR1 MNHEY and CDR2 SVGAGI come from the germline V gene. V dropped 0 bases and J dropped 6 bases, with 12 bases sitting between them. CDR3 size: 15 residues. CDR3 sequence: CASSYSFTAGQPQHF. The CDR3 DNA sequence: TGTGCCAGCAGTTACTCGTTCACCGCGGGTCAGCCCCAGCATTTT.

In this sample, this clone turned up once. The chain is built from TRBV5-5 and TRBJ2-5; maybe TRBD2 (5 bases). The germline V gene encodes CDR1 SGHKS and CDR2 YYEKEE (reference sequence). The germline V and J ends were trimmed by 1 base and 5 bases, with 12 bases remaining between them. There are 14 residues in the CDR3. The DNA of the CDR3 is TGTGCCAGCAGCTTGCTACGTTCGGGGGAGACCCAGTACTTC. As protein: CASSLLRSGETQYF. Based on the CDR3 plus reference TRBV5-5 and TRBJ2-5, the full variable domain is DAGVTQSPTHLIKTRGQQVTLRCSPISGHKSVSWYQQVLGQGPQFIFQYYEKEERGRGNFPDRFSARQFPNYSSELNVNALLLGDSALYLCASSLLRSGETQYFGPGTRLLVL.

The V call is TRBV9, the J call TRBJ2-1; TRBD2 is a possible D gene (6 bases). V lost 0 bases to trimming and J lost 2 bases, with 9 bases between them. The germline V gene encodes CDR1 SGDLS and CDR2 YYNGEE. The CDR3 extends over 15 amino acids. CDR3: CASSVARETYNEQFF. The CDR3 coding sequence is TGTGCCAGCAGCGTAGCGCGGGAAACCTACAATGAGCAGTTCTTC.

V is TRBV9 and J is TRBJ1-2, with D hard to call. CDR3 size: 16 residues. V lost 0 bases and J lost 1, with 13 bases in between. The germline V gene encodes CDR1 SGDLS and CDR2 YYNGEE. CDR3 protein: CASSVGSRPDNYGYTF. The CDR3 DNA reads TGTGCCAGCAGCGTAGGAAGCAGGCCGGATAACTATGGCTACACCTTC.

The rearrangement links TRBV27 to TRBJ2-1; the match to TRBD2 covers 9 bases. The V and J ends lost 6 bases and 7 bases, in that order; junction bases with no gene match: 10. The CDR3 spans 15 residues. CDR1 MNHEY and CDR2 SMNVEV come from the germline V gene (reference sequence). The CDR3 sequence is CASSVLRGGANEQFF. The CDR3 nucleotides read TGTGCCAGCAGCGTCTTGCGGGGGGGCGCAAATGAGCAGTTCTTC.

In this sample, this clone turned up a few times. The chain has TRBV5-4 and TRBJ2-2; the D gene is possibly TRBD1 (5 bases). Deletions cut 2 bases from V and 6 bases from J, with 8 bases between. The length of the CDR3 is 13 residues. Germline V gives CDR1 SGHNT, CDR2 YYREEE (reference sequence). The CDR3 nucleotides are TGTGCCAGCAGCTTCACGACAGCCGGGGAGCTGTTTTTT. Translated: CASSFTTAGELFF.

The chain recombines TRBV25-1 with TRBJ1-1; D is uncertain. Germline V gene sequence: CDR1 MGHDK, CDR2 SYGVNS. This CDR3 contains 14 residues. Trimming took 4 bases from V and 1 from J, leaving 10 bases between them. CDR3 sequence: CASSVHGRNTEAFF. As DNA, the CDR3 is TGTGCCAGCAGTGTCCATGGGAGGAACACTGAAGCTTTCTTT.

This clone was recorded once. This rearrangement joins TRBV6-5 to TRBJ1-4, with unresolved D. CDR1 MNHEY and CDR2 SVGAGI come from the germline V gene. The V end was cut by 2 bases, the J end by 8 bases, with 9 bases between. The CDR3 is 13 amino acids. The CDR3 sequence is CASSYAGREKLFF. CDR3 nucleotide sequence: TGTGCCAGCAGTTACGCGGGAAGGGAAAAACTGTTTTTT.

The rearrangement links TRBV28 to TRBJ1-2; 7 bases are shared with TRBD1. Germline trimming cut 6 bases from V and 4 bases from J; bases unmatched to any gene: 8. This CDR3 has 14 amino acids. Germline values: CDR1 MDHEN, CDR2 SYDVKM. The CDR3 sequence is CASSRGQLGYGYTF. In nucleotides, the CDR3 is TGTGCCAGCAGCCGGGGACAGCTCGGCTATGGCTACACCTTC.

The V gene is TRBV5-1, the J gene TRBJ1-2; no reliable D call. Deletions cut 4 bases from V and 6 bases from J, with 10 bases between. CDR1 is SGHRS, CDR2 YFSETQ, per germline. CDR3 size: 12 residues. CDR3 DNA: TGCGCCAGCAGCCTAGTAGGAGATGGCTACACCTTC. Protein product: CASSLVGDGYTF.

The V and J genes are TRBV3-1 (or the pseudogene TRBV3-2) and TRBJ1-1; 8 bases fit TRBD1. V shed 4 bases, J shed 7 bases, and the junction held 8 bases outside the gene matches. The CDR3 runs 14 residues. Germline V gene data show CDR1 as LGHDT and CDR2 as YNNKEL (reference sequence). This chain's CDR3 is CASSLSGTGGEAFF. Written as DNA, the CDR3 is TGTGCCAGCAGCCTTTCCGGGACAGGTGGTGAAGCTTTCTTT.

The chain joins TRBV27 to TRBJ2-4, with TRBD1 as a possible D gene (6 bases). CDR3 length equals 15 residues. With 4 bases removed from V and 0 bases from J, the gap between germline ends came to 10 bases. Germline lookup yields CDR1 MNHEY and CDR2 SMNVEV (reference sequence). Here the CDR3 reads CASSYGGLAKNIQYF. Here the CDR3 DNA reads TGTGCCAGCAGTTATGGGGGCCTAGCCAAAAACATTCAGTACTTC.